What follows are 19 T cell receptor beta chains derived from one specimen sequenced in a study of OX40 agonist ivuxolimab in advanced cancers. Sequencing used immunoSEQ multiplex PCR; TCRdb keeps in-frame clones, though not all of them. Here the sample spans roughly 64,000 clones, approximately 80% being singletons. This specimen consisted of CD4+ or CD8+ T cells sorted from blood, obtained in a trial of the OX40 agonist ivuxolimab. Receptor source: an adult with an advanced solid tumor such as melanoma, head and neck, liver or kidney cancer.

The chain is built from TRBV5-1 and TRBJ1-2; the match to TRBD1 covers 7 bases. CDR1 is SGHRS and CDR2 is YFSETQ in the germline V gene. This CDR3 contains 14 residues. The ends lost 4 bases at V and 4 bases at J; junction bases unmatched: 7. As DNA, the CDR3 is TGCGCCAGCAGCACGGACAGGCCCGCCTATGGCTACACCTTC. Translated, it gives CASSTDRPAYGYTF. The whole variable domain, filled in from reference TRBV5-1 and TRBJ1-2, reads KAGVTQTPRYLIKTRGQQVTLSCSPISGHRSVSWYQQTPGQGLQFLFEYFSETQRNKGNFPGRFSGRQFSNSRSEMNVSTLELGDSALYLCASSTDRPAYGYTFGSGTRLTVV.

This sequence joins TRBV6-4 and TRBJ2-1; 8 nucleotides line up with TRBD2. V was pared by 0 bases and J by 8 bases, with 12 bases of the junction left unmatched. Per the germline V gene, CDR1 is MRHNA and CDR2 is SNTAGT. This CDR3 has 17 amino acids. The CDR3 is CASSDSPRRGGRHEQFF. The CDR3 DNA reads as TGTGCCAGCAGTGACTCACCCCGACGGGGCGGGAGGCATGAGCAGTTCTTC.

The chain joins TRBV18 to TRBJ1-5; unclear D gene. This CDR3 is 19 amino acids long. Germline values: CDR1 KGHSH, CDR2 LQKENI. With 4 bases removed from V and 0 bases from J, the gap between germline ends came to 22 bases. The CDR3 reads CASSHSRGRNDDSNQPQHF. The CDR3, as DNA: TGTGCCAGCTCACACTCCCGGGGAAGAAATGATGATAGCAATCAGCCCCAGCATTTT.

This chain links TRBV27 with TRBJ2-2, with 8 bases matching TRBD2. CDR3 size: 16 residues. The ends lost 5 bases at V and 1 base at J; junction bases unmatched: 6. Germline values: CDR1 MNHEY, CDR2 SMNVEV (reference sequence). The CDR3 coding sequence is TGTGCCAGCAGTATACGACTAGCGCGGAACACCGGGGAGCTGTTTTTT. This gives the protein CASSIRLARNTGELFF.

V gene TRBV13 combines with J gene TRBJ2-1; TRBD1 matches at 9 bases. The germline CDR1 and CDR2 sequences are PRHDT and FYEKMQ (reference sequence). This CDR3 contains 17 residues. Trimming cost V 6 bases and J 2 bases; bases outside gene matches: 11. CDR3 bases: TGTGCCAGCAGTTCCCCCGCGGGGGACAGGGCCTACAATGAGCAGTTCTTC. It translates to CASSSPAGDRAYNEQFF. The full variable domain, rest sourced from reference TRBV13 and TRBJ2-1, is AAGVIQSPRHLIKEKRETATLKCYPIPRHDTVYWYQQGPGQDPQFLISFYEKMQSDKGSIPDRFSAQQFSDYHSELNMSSLELGDSALYFCASSSPAGDRAYNEQFFGPGTRLTVL.

The J gene is TRBJ2-3, the V gene TRBV5-1; 7 nucleotides line up with TRBD2. CDR1 is SGHRS, CDR2 YFSETQ, per germline. CDR3 length: 15 amino acids. Losses at the gene ends were 1 base for V and 4 bases for J; bases not matched to a gene: 6. The CDR3 sequence: CASSLIGGSPDTQYF. CDR3 nucleotide sequence: TGCGCCAGCAGCTTGATCGGGGGGTCCCCAGATACGCAGTATTTT.

This clone has just one count. The rearrangement joins TRBV5-5 to TRBJ2-6; D is undetermined. The CDR3 covers 15 residues. V gave up 2 bases and J gave up 0 bases, with 6 bases separating them. Germline CDR1 SGHKS, CDR2 YYEKEE (reference sequence). For the CDR3, the DNA is TGTGCCAGCAGCTTCGTCCACTCTGGGGCCAACGTCCTGACTTTC. Translation gives CASSFVHSGANVLTF.

The chain uses TRBV7-6 and TRBJ2-5, with D possibly TRBD1 on 6 matching bases. The CDR3 runs 15 residues. V shed 3 bases and J shed 2 bases, with 13 bases lying between them. Germline V lookup: CDR1 SGHVS, CDR2 FNYEAQ. The CDR3 reads CASSFLGHLQETQYF. The DNA of the CDR3 is TGTGCCAGCAGCTTTTTGGGACACCTGCAAGAGACCCAGTACTTC.

This clone was observed a few times. The chain recombines TRBV11-3 with TRBJ2-1; D may correspond to TRBD1 or TRBD2 (5 bases each). The germline V gene encodes CDR1 SGHNT and CDR2 YENEEA. CDR3 length: 15 residues. V lost 5 bases and J 3 bases, leaving 14 bases between the germline ends. The CDR3: CASSPKRGDYNEQFF. The CDR3, as DNA: TGTGCCAGCAGCCCGAAAAGAGGGGACTACAATGAGCAGTTCTTC.

Here the CDR3 reads CASSQDTGRNNSPLHF. CDR3 DNA: TGTGCCAGCAGCCAAGATACTGGCCGGAATAATTCACCCCTCCACTTT. The V call is TRBV4-2, the J call TRBJ1-6, with unresolved D. Trimming removed 0 bases at V and 5 bases at J, with 11 bases between. This CDR3 is 16 amino acids long. Germline CDR1 reads LGHNA; CDR2 reads YNFKEQ.

The rearrangement uses TRBV4-1 and TRBJ2-7; no firm D call. Germline V lookup: CDR1 MGHRA, CDR2 YSYEKL. This CDR3 region has 13 residues. V lost 0 bases and J 4 bases, leaving 7 bases between the germline ends. The CDR3, as DNA: TGCGCCAGCAGCCAAGACCGGCAGTACGAGCAGTACTTC. This gives the protein CASSQDRQYEQYF.

This sequence joins TRBV6-1 and TRBJ2-7, with a weak D call TRBD2 (6 bases). Deletions cut 4 bases from V and 10 bases from J, with 14 bases between. This CDR3 comprises 12 residues. Per the germline V gene, CDR1 is MNHNS and CDR2 is SASEGT. The CDR3 loop reads CASSARENGQYF. In DNA, the CDR3 is TGTGCCAGCAGTGCCCGGGAGAACGGACAGTACTTC.

This chain uses TRBV5-1 with TRBJ2-5; 10 positions agree with TRBD2. The CDR3 contains 16 residues. V gave up 3 bases and J gave up 2 bases; unmatched junction bases: 7. The germline CDR1 and CDR2 sequences are SGHRS and YFSETQ. CDR3 sequence (DNA): TGCGCCAGCAGCTCGACCGGACTAGCGGAACAAGAGACCCAGTACTTC. As protein: CASSSTGLAEQETQYF.

The chain employs TRBV5-6 and TRBJ2-7; no clear D. CDR1 is SGHDT, CDR2 YYEEEE, per germline. Trimming took 2 bases from V and 3 from J, leaving 6 bases between them. The CDR3 runs to 12 residues. The CDR3 loop reads CASSLESYEQYF. The CDR3 coding sequence is TGTGCCAGCAGCTTAGAAAGCTACGAGCAGTACTTC.

The V and J genes are TRBV10-2 and TRBJ1-2; TRBD1 is a possible D gene (6 bases). With 8 bases removed from V and 4 bases from J, the gap between germline ends came to 14 bases. The CDR3 has 13 residues. The V gene's germline CDR1 is WSHSY and CDR2 SAAADI. The CDR3 protein is CASGQMGAYGYTF. The CDR3 DNA sequence: TGCGCCAGCGGACAGATGGGGGCCTATGGCTACACCTTC.

This clone was counted a single time. The chain employs TRBV18 and TRBJ2-7, with 7 bases matching TRBD1. Germline assignment: CDR1 KGHSH and CDR2 LQKENI. The CDR3 consists of 15 residues. V was clipped by 6 bases and J by 5 bases; unmatched bases: 13. The CDR3 region is CASSAPDRRRDEQYF. For the CDR3, the DNA is TGTGCCAGCTCGGCCCCGGACAGGAGACGCGACGAGCAGTACTTC.

The chain combines TRBV4-1 with TRBJ2-1; 15 bases align to TRBD2. The CDR3 spans 20 residues. From germline, CDR1 is MGHRA and CDR2 YSYEKL. The V segment lost 0 bases and the J segment 0 bases; nucleotides outside the gene matches: 6. CDR3 sequence: CASSQDRGTSGRSSYNEQFF. Here the CDR3 DNA reads TGCGCCAGCAGCCAAGATCGCGGGACTAGCGGGAGGAGCTCCTACAATGAGCAGTTCTTC.

This clone has just a few counts. The V call is TRBV19, the J call TRBJ2-1; 7 bases fit TRBD2. The CDR3 totals 15 residues. After removal of 3 bases from V and 6 bases from J, the junction contained 8 bases not matched to a gene. CDR1 and CDR2 (germline): LNHDA, SQIVND (reference sequence). The CDR3 bases are TGTGCCAGTAGTATGTCGGCGGGAGTGGGCAATGAGCAGTTCTTC. The encoded protein is CASSMSAGVGNEQFF.

V usage is TRBV10-3 and J usage is TRBJ2-1; TRBD2 matches at 9 bases. Germline-derived CDR1 and CDR2 are ENHRY and SYGVKD. The CDR3 is made up of 14 amino acids. The V segment lost 7 bases and the J segment 9 bases; nucleotides outside the gene matches: 10. CDR3 sequence reads: CAIKPGLASGEQFF. In nucleotides, the CDR3 is TGTGCCATCAAACCAGGACTAGCGTCAGGTGAGCAGTTCTTC.